Listed below are T cell receptor beta chains from one sample, sequenced in a study of ipilimumab plus nivolumab after autologous stem cell transplantation. TCRdb's table, derived via immunoSEQ multiplex PCR, lists solely in-frame clones and lacks some. The sample consists of about 19,000 clones, over 75% of them appearing once. This specimen consisted of PBMCs, obtained in a trial of ipilimumab plus nivolumab as post-transplant consolidation. These receptor sequences come from a male donor with diffuse large B-cell lymphoma. CDR3s include the opening cysteine and the closing phenylalanine or tryptophan. The order of the fields is V gene, clone size, D gene, J gene, CDR3 length, CDR3 DNA, CDR3 protein. A D gene is named only where the DNA matches it firmly. Not every row has a clone size; where given, it reads once, few, many or a size class.

>TRBV6-5|-|-|TRBJ2-7|14
TGTGCCAGCAGGCCGCGACAGAGAGCCTACGAGCAGTACTTC
CASRPRQRAYEQYF
>TRBV7-2|-|-|TRBJ1-6|11
TGTGCCAGCAGCTTAGCGGGACCCCTCCACTTT
CASSLAGPLHF
>TRBV6-1|-|TRBD1|TRBJ1-4|14
TGTGCCAGCAGCCTGACAGGGGGCGACGAAAAACTGTTTTTT
CASSLTGGDEKLFF
>TRBV18|-|-|TRBJ2-7|13
TGTGCCAGTAACCGGGACGGCTTACGCGAGCAGTACTTC
CASNRDGLREQYF
>TRBV5-1|-|TRBD1|TRBJ1-2|13
TGCGCCAGCAGCTCGGGACAGGGTCATGGCTACACCTTC
CASSSGQGHGYTF
>TRBV6-1|medium-sized|-|TRBJ2-7|15
TGTGCCAGCAGTGAAAACAGACGACTTACCTACGAGCAGTACTTC
CASSENRRLTYEQYF
>TRBV28|-|-|TRBJ1-6|13
TGTGCCAGCCGGGCACAGCCTAATTCACCCCTCCACTTT
CASRAQPNSPLHF
>TRBV7-9|once|-|TRBJ1-6|15
TGTGCCAGCAGCCGGGAGAGCTCCTATAATTCACCCCTCCACTTT
CASSRESSYNSPLHF
>TRBV9|-|-|TRBJ2-2|15
TGTGCCAGCAGCGCTGGGACTTACTCCACCGGGGAGCTGTTTTTT
CASSAGTYSTGELFF
>TRBV19|-|TRBD1|TRBJ1-2|14
TGTGCCAGTAGTCCCGACAGGGGTCCCTATGGCTACACCTTC
CASSPDRGPYGYTF
>TRBV2|-|-|TRBJ1-4|15
TGTGCCAGCAGTGATGATGGGGGGGTCCGTGAAAAACTGTTTTTT
CASSDDGGVREKLFF
>TRBV6-1|-|TRBD1|TRBJ2-5|15
TGTGCCAGCAGTCCGGGACAGAGTGCGAGAGAGACCCAGTACTTC
CASSPGQSARETQYF
>TRBV5-1|once|-|TRBJ1-4|14
TGCGCCAGCAGCTTGAGGGGCTTTAATGAAAAACTGTTTTTT
CASSLRGFNEKLFF
>TRBV5-5|-|TRBD2|TRBJ2-7|13
TGTGCCAGCAGCCTCGTCCCTAGCGGCGAGCAGTACTTC
CASSLVPSGEQYF
>TRBV6-1|large|-|TRBJ1-2|13
TGTGCCAGCAGTGAGTGGCGAGATTATGGCTACACCTTC
CASSEWRDYGYTF
>TRBV2|few|TRBD2|TRBJ2-3|16
TGTGCCAGCAGTGGACCTAGCGGGGCTAGCACAGATACGCAGTATTTT
CASSGPSGASTDTQYF
>TRBV6-5|-|-|TRBJ2-1|15
TGTGCCAGCAGGATGGGCGGGGGCCGATACAATGAGCAGTTCTTC
CASRMGGGRYNEQFF
>TRBV7-9|-|-|TRBJ2-2|13
TGTGCCAGCAGCTTCACCAACCTAGGGGAGCTGTTTTTT
CASSFTNLGELFF
>TRBV5-1|-|TRBD1|TRBJ1-1|16
TGCGCCAGCAGCCAGGGGGACAGGAGATTGAACACTGAAGCTTTCTTT
CASSQGDRRLNTEAFF
>TRBV7-8|-|-|TRBJ2-1|16
TGTGCCAGCAGCGGCCTCGGCGGTCAGGGTAGGAATGAGCAGTTCTTC
CASSGLGGQGRNEQFF
>TRBV19|-|-|TRBJ2-2|13
TGTGCCAGTACTGTCCAGGGTCCCGGGGAGCTGTTTTTT
CASTVQGPGELFF
>TRBV5-4|-|-|TRBJ1-3|13
TGTGCCAGCAGCTGGGACGGAGGAAACACCATATATTTT
CASSWDGGNTIYF